The 2 T cell receptor beta chains presented below share a single source sample, sequenced in a study of T cell repertoires in cytomegalovirus infection. TCRdb independently ran MiXCR on the reads; one entry per CDR3 protein. This sample has 740,000 or so distinct CDR3 sequences; approximately 40% occur once, and the top ten carry 2.5% to 3.5%. The sequenced sample was PBMCs. These receptors came from a human donor in good health (CMV status not recorded). Some clones in this sample may be carry-over from other donors' samples.

This clonotype was seen a few times. This chain joins TRBV4-1 and TRBJ1-6; 9 nucleotides align to TRBD1. Germline V gene data show CDR1 as MGHRA and CDR2 as YSYEKL. This CDR3 is built from 15 residues. J gave up 12 bases and V 0 bases, and 6 bases lay outside the gene matches. The CDR3 is CASSQDLGTGLPLHF. In nucleotides, the CDR3 is TGCGCCAGCAGCCAAGATCTCGGGACAGGGTTACCCCTCCACTTT.

This clonotype was recorded once. The chain combines TRBV5-6 with TRBJ2-7, with D tentatively TRBD2 (5 bases). The CDR3 spans 15 residues. The germline V gene has CDR1 SGHDT and CDR2 YYEEEE. V lost 4 bases and J 0 bases, leaving 14 bases between the germline ends. The CDR3 here is CASSRGLSSSYEQYF. The CDR3 DNA is TGTGCCAGCAGCCGCGGACTCTCCAGCTCCTACGAGCAGTACTTC.